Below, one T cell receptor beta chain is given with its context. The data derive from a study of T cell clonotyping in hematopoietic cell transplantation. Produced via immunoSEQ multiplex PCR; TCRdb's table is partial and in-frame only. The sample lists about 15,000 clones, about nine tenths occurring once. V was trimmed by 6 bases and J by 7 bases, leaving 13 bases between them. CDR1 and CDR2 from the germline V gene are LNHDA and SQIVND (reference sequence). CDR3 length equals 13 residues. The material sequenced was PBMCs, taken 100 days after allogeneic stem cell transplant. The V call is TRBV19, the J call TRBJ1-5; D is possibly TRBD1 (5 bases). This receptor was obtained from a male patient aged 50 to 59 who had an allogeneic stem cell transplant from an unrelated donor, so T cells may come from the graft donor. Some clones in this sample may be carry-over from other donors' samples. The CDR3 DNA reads TGTGCCAGTAGCGGACTGGGGGGACAGCCCCAGCATTTT. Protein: CASSGLGGQPQHF. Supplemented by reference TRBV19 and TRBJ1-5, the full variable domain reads DGGITQSPKYLFRKEGQNVTLSCEQNLNHDAMYWYRQDPGQGLRLIYYSQIVNDFQKGDIAEGYSVSREKKESFPLTVTSAQKNPTAFYLCASSGLGGQPQHFGDGTRLSIL.